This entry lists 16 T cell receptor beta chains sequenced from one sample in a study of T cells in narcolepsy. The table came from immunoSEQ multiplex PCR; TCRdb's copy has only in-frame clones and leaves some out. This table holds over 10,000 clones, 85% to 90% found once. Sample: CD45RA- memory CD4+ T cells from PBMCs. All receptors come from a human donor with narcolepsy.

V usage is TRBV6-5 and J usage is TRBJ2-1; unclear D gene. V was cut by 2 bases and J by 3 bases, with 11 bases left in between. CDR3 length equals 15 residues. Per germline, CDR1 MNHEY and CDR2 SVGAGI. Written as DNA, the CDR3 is TGTGCCAGCAGTTACAGGCTCAACAGCTACAATGAGCAGTTCTTC. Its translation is CASSYRLNSYNEQFF.

DNA of the CDR3: TGTGCCAGCAGTGAAAGATTAGCGGGAGGGCCCCAAGAGACCCAGTACTTC. Encoded protein: CASSERLAGGPQETQYF. V usage is TRBV6-1 and J usage is TRBJ2-5; 11 nucleotides align to TRBD2. This CDR3 has 17 residues. Germline trimming cut 2 bases from V and 1 base from J; bases unmatched to any gene: 6. The germline V gene encodes CDR1 MNHNS and CDR2 SASEGT.

CDR3 sequence: CASSSGTGHEQYF. The CDR3 nucleotides read TGCGCCAGCAGCTCCGGGACAGGGCACGAGCAGTACTTC. The V and J genes are TRBV5-1 and TRBJ2-7; the match to TRBD1 covers 9 bases. The trim removed 3 bases at V and 5 bases at J, leaving 3 bases unmatched. Germline values: CDR1 SGHRS, CDR2 YFSETQ. This CDR3 is built from 13 residues.

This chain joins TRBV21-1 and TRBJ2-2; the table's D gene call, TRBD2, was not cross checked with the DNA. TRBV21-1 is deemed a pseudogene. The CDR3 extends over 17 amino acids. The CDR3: CASSKIGAWERSGELFF. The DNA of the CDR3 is TGTGCCAGCAGCAAAATTGGTGCGTGGGAGAGGTCCGGGGAGCTGTTTTTT.

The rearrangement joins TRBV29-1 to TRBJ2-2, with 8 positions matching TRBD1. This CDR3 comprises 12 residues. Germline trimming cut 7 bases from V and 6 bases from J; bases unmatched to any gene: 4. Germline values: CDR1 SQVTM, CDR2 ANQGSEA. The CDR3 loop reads CSGGQGAGELFF. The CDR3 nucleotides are TGCAGCGGAGGACAGGGCGCCGGGGAGCTGTTTTTT.

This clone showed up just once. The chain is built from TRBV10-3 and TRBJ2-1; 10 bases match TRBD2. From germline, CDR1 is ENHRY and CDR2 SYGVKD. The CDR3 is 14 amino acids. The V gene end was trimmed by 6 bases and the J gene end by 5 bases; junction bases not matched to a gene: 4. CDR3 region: CAIREREGDNEQFF. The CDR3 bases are TGTGCCATCAGAGAGCGGGAGGGCGACAATGAGCAGTTCTTC.

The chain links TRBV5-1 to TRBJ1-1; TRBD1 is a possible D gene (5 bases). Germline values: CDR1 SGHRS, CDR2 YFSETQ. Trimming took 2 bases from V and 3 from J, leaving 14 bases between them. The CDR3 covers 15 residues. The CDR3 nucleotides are TGCGCCAGCAGCTTTGCACAGGACCGACACACTGAAGCTTTCTTT. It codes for CASSFAQDRHTEAFF.

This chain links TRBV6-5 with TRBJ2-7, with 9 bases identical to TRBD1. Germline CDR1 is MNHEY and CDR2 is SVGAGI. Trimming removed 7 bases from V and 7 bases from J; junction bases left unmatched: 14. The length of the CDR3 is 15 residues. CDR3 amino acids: CASTPRTGVISEQYF. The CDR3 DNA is TGTGCCAGCACCCCAAGGACAGGGGTAATTTCAGAGCAGTACTTC.

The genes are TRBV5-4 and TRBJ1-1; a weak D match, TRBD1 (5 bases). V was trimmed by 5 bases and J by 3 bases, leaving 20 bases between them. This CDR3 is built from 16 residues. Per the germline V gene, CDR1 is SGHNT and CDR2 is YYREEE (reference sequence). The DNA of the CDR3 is TGTGCCAGCAGAGTGAGGTTCAAGGGGAGGGACACTGAAGCTTTCTTT. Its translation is CASRVRFKGRDTEAFF.

DNA for the CDR3: TGTGCCAGCAGCTTAGGTATAGGGGGCTGGGAGACTGAAGCTTTCTTT. It codes for CASSLGIGGWETEAFF. The chain links TRBV7-8 to TRBJ1-1, with TRBD1 matching 7 bases. The germline CDR1 and CDR2 sequences are SGHVS and FQNEAQ. Trimming removed 1 base from V and 5 bases from J; junction bases left unmatched: 10. This CDR3 has 16 residues.

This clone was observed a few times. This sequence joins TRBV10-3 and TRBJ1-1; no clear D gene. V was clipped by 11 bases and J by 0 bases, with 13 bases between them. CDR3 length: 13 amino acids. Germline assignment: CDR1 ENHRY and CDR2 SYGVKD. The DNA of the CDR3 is TGTGCCGCCGGGAACGGATTGAACACTGAAGCTTTCTTT. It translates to CAAGNGLNTEAFF.

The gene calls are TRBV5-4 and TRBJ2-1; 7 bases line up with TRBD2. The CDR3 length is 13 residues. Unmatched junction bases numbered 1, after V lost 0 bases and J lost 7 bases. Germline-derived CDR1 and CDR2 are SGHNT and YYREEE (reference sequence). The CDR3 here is CASSLERGNEQFF. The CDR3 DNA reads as TGTGCCAGCAGCTTGGAGCGGGGAAATGAGCAGTTCTTC.

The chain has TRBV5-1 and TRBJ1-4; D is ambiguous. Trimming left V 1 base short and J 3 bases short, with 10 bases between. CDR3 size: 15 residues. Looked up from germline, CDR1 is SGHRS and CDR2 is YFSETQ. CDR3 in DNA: TGCGCCAGCAGCTTGATCGGAGAACCTAATGAAAAACTGTTTTTT. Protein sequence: CASSLIGEPNEKLFF. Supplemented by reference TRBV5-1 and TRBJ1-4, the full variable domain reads KAGVTQTPRYLIKTRGQQVTLSCSPISGHRSVSWYQQTPGQGLQFLFEYFSETQRNKGNFPGRFSGRQFSNSRSEMNVSTLELGDSALYLCASSLIGEPNEKLFFGSGTQLSVL.

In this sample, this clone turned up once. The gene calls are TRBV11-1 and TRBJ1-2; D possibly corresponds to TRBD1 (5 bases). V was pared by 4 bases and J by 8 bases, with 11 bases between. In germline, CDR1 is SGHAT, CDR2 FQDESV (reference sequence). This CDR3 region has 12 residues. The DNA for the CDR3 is TGTGCCAGCAGCTCCCGGGGGGACGGCTACACCTTC. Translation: CASSSRGDGYTF.

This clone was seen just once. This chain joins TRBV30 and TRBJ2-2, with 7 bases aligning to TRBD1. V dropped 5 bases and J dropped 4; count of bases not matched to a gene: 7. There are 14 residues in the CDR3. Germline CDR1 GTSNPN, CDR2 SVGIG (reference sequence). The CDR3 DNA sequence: TGTGCCTGGGGGACAGACAGCCTCACCGGGGAGCTGTTTTTT. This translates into CAWGTDSLTGELFF.

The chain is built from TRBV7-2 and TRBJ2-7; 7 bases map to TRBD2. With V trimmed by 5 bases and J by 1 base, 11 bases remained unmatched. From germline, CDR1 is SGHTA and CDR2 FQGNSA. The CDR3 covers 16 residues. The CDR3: CASSGGSGTRSYEQYF. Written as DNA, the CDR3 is TGTGCCAGCAGCGGGGGGAGCGGGACGAGATCCTACGAGCAGTACTTC.